This T cell receptor (beta chain) was observed in a study of graft-versus-host responses after intestinal transplantation. Tissue from the graft was processed to free its intraepithelial and lamina propria lymphocytes. CDR3 length equals 12 residues. CDR1 MNHNS and CDR2 SASEGT come from the germline V gene. The repertoire was sequenced with immunoSEQ multiplex PCR; TCRdb's copy has only in-frame clones and lacks some. The sample contains approximately 1,100 clones, around 80% of which appear only once. As for this clone: One junction end disagrees with the germline gene, perhaps due to a read error.

This clonotype was sampled from a human patient who received an intestinal transplant, so some T cells may come from the graft donor. The rearrangement links TRBV6-1 to TRBJ2-3; the D is unclear. The specimen was ileum tissue, collected 7 days after intestinal transplantation. This chain's CDR3 is CASSEELNTQYF. The CDR3 nucleotides are TGTGCCAGCAGCGAAGAGCTGAATACGCAGTATTTT.